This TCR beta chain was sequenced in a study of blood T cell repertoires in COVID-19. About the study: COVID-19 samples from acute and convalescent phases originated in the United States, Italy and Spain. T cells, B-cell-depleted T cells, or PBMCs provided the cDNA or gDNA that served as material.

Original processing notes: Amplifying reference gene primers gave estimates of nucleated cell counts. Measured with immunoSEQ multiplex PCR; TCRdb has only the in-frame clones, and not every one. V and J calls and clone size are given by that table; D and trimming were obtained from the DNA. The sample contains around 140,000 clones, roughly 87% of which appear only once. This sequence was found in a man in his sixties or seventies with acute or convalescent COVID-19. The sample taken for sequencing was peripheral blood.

The CDR3 loop reads CASSLPGLARSYEQYF. For the CDR3, the DNA is TGTGCCAGCAGTCTACCAGGACTAGCGCGCTCCTACGAGCAGTACTTC. J is TRBJ2-7 and V is TRBV28; 9 bases line up with TRBD2. Germline loops: CDR1 MDHEN, CDR2 SYDVKM. The junction had 8 bases not matched to a gene; V was cut back by 5 bases and J by 0 bases. This CDR3 comprises 16 residues.